Listed below are T cell receptor beta chains from one sample, sequenced in a study of blood T cell repertoires in COVID-19. Repertoires were generated with immunoSEQ multiplex PCR, while TCRdb's copy carries only in-frame clones and drops some. The data contain 45,000 to 50,000 clones, 65% to 85% of them singletons. The sequencing input was peripheral blood. These receptors came from a human donor with active or convalescent COVID-19. The donor label of this sample is uncertain. Both conserved end residues are part of each CDR3. The order of the fields is D gene, clone size, V gene, J gene, CDR3 DNA, CDR3 protein. The D gene is left open where the match is weak. Clone size, where shown, is once, few, many, or a class for clones that have expanded.

d_call: TRBD1
clone_size: .
v_call: TRBV30
j_call: TRBJ1-2
cdr3_nt: TGTGCCTGGAACGGACAGGGTAACTATGGCTACACCTTC
cdr3_aa: CAWNGQGNYGYTF

d_call: .
clone_size: .
v_call: TRBV6-5
j_call: TRBJ1-1
cdr3_nt: TGTGCCAGCAGGGTGAGGGATACTGAAGCTTTCTTT
cdr3_aa: CASRVRDTEAFF

d_call: .
clone_size: few
v_call: TRBV27
j_call: TRBJ2-3
cdr3_nt: TGTGCCAGCGCACAGGGATCCCATAGCCGGGATACGCAGTATTTT
cdr3_aa: CASAQGSHSRDTQYF

d_call: .
clone_size: .
v_call: TRBV5-5
j_call: TRBJ2-4
cdr3_nt: TGTGCCAGCAGCTCGACTGTAGGCAAAAACATTCAGTACTTC
cdr3_aa: CASSSTVGKNIQYF

d_call: .
clone_size: .
v_call: TRBV4-1
j_call: TRBJ1-5
cdr3_nt: TGCGCCAGCAGCCAAGTTTTGGCCGGCAATCAGCCCCAGCATTTT
cdr3_aa: CASSQVLAGNQPQHF

d_call: TRBD2
clone_size: .
v_call: TRBV9
j_call: TRBJ2-7
cdr3_nt: TGTGCCAGCAGCGCCCCCCGGGAGGGCTACGAGCAGTACTTC
cdr3_aa: CASSAPREGYEQYF

d_call: .
clone_size: .
v_call: TRBV6-4
j_call: TRBJ2-4
cdr3_nt: TGTGCCAGCAGTAAATCCCCTTCGGGTGGATTAGCCAAAAACATTCAGTACTTC
cdr3_aa: CASSKSPSGGLAKNIQYF

d_call: TRBD1
clone_size: .
v_call: TRBV6-1
j_call: TRBJ1-2
cdr3_nt: TGTGCCAGCAGTGAACTAGGACAGGGATATATGTATGGCTACACCTTC
cdr3_aa: CASSELGQGYMYGYTF

d_call: .
clone_size: .
v_call: TRBV19
j_call: TRBJ1-1
cdr3_nt: TGTGCCAGTAGTATTGCGGGGGGGCAGGAAGCTTTCTTT
cdr3_aa: CASSIAGGQEAFF

d_call: .
clone_size: once
v_call: TRBV6-4
j_call: TRBJ2-3
cdr3_nt: TGTGCCAGCAGTGACCCAGCGTTAGGCACAGATACGCAGTATTTT
cdr3_aa: CASSDPALGTDTQYF

d_call: TRBD1
clone_size: .
v_call: TRBV27
j_call: TRBJ2-1
cdr3_nt: TGTGCCAGCAGTTTATCCCGGACAGGGGTTCCCTACTCCTACAATGAGCAGTTCTTC
cdr3_aa: CASSLSRTGVPYSYNEQFF

d_call: TRBD2
clone_size: .
v_call: TRBV19
j_call: TRBJ2-7
cdr3_nt: TGTGCCAGTAGTATAGGACGACTAGCGGAACCCTACGAGCAGTACTTC
cdr3_aa: CASSIGRLAEPYEQYF

d_call: TRBD1
clone_size: .
v_call: TRBV19
j_call: TRBJ1-5
cdr3_nt: TGTGCCAGTAGCCCCACCGGGACAGGGTCTCGGCAGCCCCAGCATTTT
cdr3_aa: CASSPTGTGSRQPQHF

d_call: TRBD1
clone_size: .
v_call: TRBV18
j_call: TRBJ2-7
cdr3_nt: TGTGCCAGCTCAGTTGGAATTGCCGGGACAGACTACGAGCAGTACTTC
cdr3_aa: CASSVGIAGTDYEQYF

d_call: .
clone_size: many
v_call: TRBV15
j_call: TRBJ1-3
cdr3_nt: TGTGCCACCAGCGGGGACACCCTTTCCTCTGGAAACACCATATATTTT
cdr3_aa: CATSGDTLSSGNTIYF

d_call: .
clone_size: .
v_call: TRBV29-1
j_call: TRBJ2-2
cdr3_nt: TGCAGCGGTCGGGGAACCGGGGAGCTGTTTTTT
cdr3_aa: CSGRGTGELFF

d_call: TRBD1
clone_size: .
v_call: TRBV19
j_call: TRBJ1-1
cdr3_nt: TGTGCCAGAGGGACAGTGGACACTGAAGCTTTCTTT
cdr3_aa: CARGTVDTEAFF

d_call: .
clone_size: .
v_call: TRBV4-2
j_call: TRBJ2-7
cdr3_nt: TGTGCCAGCAGCCAAGATCCCCTAGGACAGCGAACCTACGAGCAGTACTTC
cdr3_aa: CASSQDPLGQRTYEQYF

d_call: TRBD2
clone_size: once
v_call: TRBV6-5
j_call: TRBJ2-2
cdr3_nt: TGTGCCAGCAGGCGCGGGACTAGCGGGACCGGGGAGCTGTTTTTT
cdr3_aa: CASRRGTSGTGELFF

d_call: TRBD2
clone_size: once
v_call: TRBV6-5
j_call: TRBJ2-7
cdr3_nt: TGTGCCAGCACCGTGACTAGCGGGATTTACGAGCAGTACTTC
cdr3_aa: CASTVTSGIYEQYF

d_call: .
clone_size: .
v_call: TRBV5-1
j_call: TRBJ2-7
cdr3_nt: TGCGCCAGCAGCTTTCGACCAGAGGGCAAGAACGAGCAGTACTTC
cdr3_aa: CASSFRPEGKNEQYF

d_call: .
clone_size: .
v_call: TRBV29-1
j_call: TRBJ1-4
cdr3_nt: TGCAGCGCGCAGGGGCCCTTTAATGAAAAACTGTTTTTT
cdr3_aa: CSAQGPFNEKLFF

d_call: .
clone_size: .
v_call: TRBV25-1
j_call: TRBJ1-1
cdr3_nt: TGTGCCAGCAGTGTTTCCTCGGGGATCCCTGAAGCTTTCTTT
cdr3_aa: CASSVSSGIPEAFF

d_call: TRBD1
clone_size: .
v_call: TRBV7-2
j_call: TRBJ1-1
cdr3_nt: TGTGCCAGCAGCCAATTAGGAGGGACAGCACTCGGGGCTTTCTTT
cdr3_aa: CASSQLGGTALGAFF

d_call: .
clone_size: .
v_call: TRBV10-3
j_call: TRBJ2-3
cdr3_nt: TGTGCCATCTCCCCTTCCGGAGGAACAGATACGCAGTATTTT
cdr3_aa: CAISPSGGTDTQYF

d_call: .
clone_size: .
v_call: TRBV27
j_call: TRBJ1-1
cdr3_nt: TGTGCCAGCAGTTTATCGGGAGGACTGAACACTGAAGCTTTCTTT
cdr3_aa: CASSLSGGLNTEAFF

d_call: .
clone_size: .
v_call: TRBV5-1
j_call: TRBJ1-5
cdr3_nt: TGCGCCAGCAGACCTGGGACATTCTCCAATCAGCCCCAGCATTTT
cdr3_aa: CASRPGTFSNQPQHF

d_call: TRBD2
clone_size: .
v_call: TRBV5-1
j_call: TRBJ2-5
cdr3_nt: TGCGCCAGCAGGGGGGGGAGGGCCAGAGAGACCCAGTACTTC
cdr3_aa: CASRGGRARETQYF

d_call: TRBD1
clone_size: .
v_call: TRBV19
j_call: TRBJ2-5
cdr3_nt: TGTGCCAGTAAGGGACAGGGCAAAGAGACCCAGTACTTC
cdr3_aa: CASKGQGKETQYF

d_call: TRBD1
clone_size: .
v_call: TRBV10-3
j_call: TRBJ1-5
cdr3_nt: TGTGCCATCAGTAAAGGACAGGGTAGCAATCAGCCCCAGCATTTT
cdr3_aa: CAISKGQGSNQPQHF

d_call: .
clone_size: few
v_call: TRBV6-4
j_call: TRBJ2-1
cdr3_nt: TGTGCCAGCAGTGACTCCGGTAGTCCGGAGGAGGAGCAGTTCTTC
cdr3_aa: CASSDSGSPEEEQFF

d_call: TRBD2
clone_size: .
v_call: TRBV9
j_call: TRBJ2-3
cdr3_nt: TGTGCCAGCAGCGACGGGAGGGGCACAGATACGCAGTATTTT
cdr3_aa: CASSDGRGTDTQYF

d_call: TRBD2
clone_size: few
v_call: TRBV2
j_call: TRBJ2-3
cdr3_nt: TGTGCCAGCAGGGCCCTAGCGGGAATCACAGATACGCAGTATTTT
cdr3_aa: CASRALAGITDTQYF

d_call: TRBD2
clone_size: .
v_call: TRBV7-8
j_call: TRBJ2-5
cdr3_nt: TGTGCCAGCAGCAGATTTCTAGCGGGAGGGCCAGGGGTGACCCAGTACTTC
cdr3_aa: CASSRFLAGGPGVTQYF

d_call: .
clone_size: few
v_call: TRBV19
j_call: TRBJ1-2
cdr3_nt: TGTGCCAGTAGTATATGGCGGGGCTATAACTATGGCTACACCTTC
cdr3_aa: CASSIWRGYNYGYTF

d_call: .
clone_size: .
v_call: TRBV7-2
j_call: TRBJ2-7
cdr3_nt: TGTGCCAGCAGCTTTGGAGGGTTCGAGCAGTACTTC
cdr3_aa: CASSFGGFEQYF

d_call: .
clone_size: few
v_call: TRBV1
j_call: TRBJ2-7
cdr3_nt: TGCACCATCCCAGGGGGCAATCGCGAGCAGTACTTC
cdr3_aa: CTIPGGNREQYF